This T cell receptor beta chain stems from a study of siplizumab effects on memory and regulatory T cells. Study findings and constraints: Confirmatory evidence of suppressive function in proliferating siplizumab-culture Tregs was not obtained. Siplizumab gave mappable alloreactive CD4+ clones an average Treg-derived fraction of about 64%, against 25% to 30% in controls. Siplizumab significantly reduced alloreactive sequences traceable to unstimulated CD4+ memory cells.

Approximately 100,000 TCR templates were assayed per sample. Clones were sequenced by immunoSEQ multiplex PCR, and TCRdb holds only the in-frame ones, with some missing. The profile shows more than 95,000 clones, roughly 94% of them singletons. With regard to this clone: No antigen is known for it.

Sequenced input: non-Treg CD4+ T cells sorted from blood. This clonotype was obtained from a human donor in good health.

This CDR3 reads CASRKGLAGVSYEQYF. CDR3 in DNA: TGTGCCAGCAGGAAGGGACTAGCGGGAGTGTCCTACGAGCAGTACTTC. V and J are TRBV5-4 and TRBJ2-7, with 14 bases that match TRBD2. After removal of 5 bases from V and 1 base from J, the junction contained 5 bases not matched to a gene. Germline loops: CDR1 SGHNT, CDR2 YYREEE (reference sequence). The CDR3 contains 16 residues.